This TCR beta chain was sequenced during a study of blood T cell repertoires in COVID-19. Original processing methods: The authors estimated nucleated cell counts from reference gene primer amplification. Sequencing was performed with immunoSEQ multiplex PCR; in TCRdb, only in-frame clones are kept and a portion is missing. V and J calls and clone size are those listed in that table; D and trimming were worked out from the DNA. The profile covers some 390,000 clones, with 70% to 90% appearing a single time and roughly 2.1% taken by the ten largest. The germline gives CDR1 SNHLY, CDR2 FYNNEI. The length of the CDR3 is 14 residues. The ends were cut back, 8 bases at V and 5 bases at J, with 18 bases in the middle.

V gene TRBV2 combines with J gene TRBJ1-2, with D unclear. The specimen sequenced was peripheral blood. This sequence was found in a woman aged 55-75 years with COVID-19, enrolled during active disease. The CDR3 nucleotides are TGTGCCAGCCACCGCACGGGATTGCGGTATGGCTACACCTTC. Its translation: CASHRTGLRYGYTF.